These T cell receptor beta chains were read from a single sample in a study of T-cell reconstitution after alpha-beta-depleted transplantation in children. One entry per CDR3 protein, called by TCRdb with MiXCR from the PCR reads. Counted here are 500,000 to 600,000 distinct CDR3 sequences, 32% occurring once; the ten biggest clones make up 2% to 3%. Sequenced here: PBMCs from the stem cell graft donor, sampled from the stem cell graft. These TCRs come from a human donor who donated a stem cell graft to a child with aplastic anemia. Both conserved end residues are part of each CDR3. D genes are given only for firm matches. Size tells how often a clone was seen (once, few, many) or the class of an expanded clone, and some rows leave it out.

J | D | V | size | CDR3 | DNA
TRBJ2-7 | NA | TRBV15 | NA | CATSRDRGFGEQYF | TGTGCCACCAGCAGAGATCGGGGTTTTGGCGAGCAGTACTTC
TRBJ1-1 | TRBD1 | TRBV20-1 | NA | CSARDSGGSLTEAFF | TGCAGTGCTAGAGATTCAGGGGGGTCCCTCACTGAAGCTTTCTTT
TRBJ1-1 | NA | TRBV4-2 | NA | CASSQEAAGVNTEAFF | TGTGCCAGCAGCCAAGAGGCAGCAGGGGTGAACACTGAAGCTTTCTTT
TRBJ2-7 | TRBD2 | TRBV19 | few | CASNLAGGSEQYF | TGTGCCAGTAACCTAGCGGGAGGATCCGAGCAGTACTTC
TRBJ2-3 | TRBD2 | TRBV29-1 | few | CSVEGGLVAGGPGTQYF | TGCAGCGTTGAAGGAGGCCTGGTGGCGGGAGGGCCGGGTACGCAGTATTTT
TRBJ2-5 | NA | TRBV12-3/TRBV12-4 | NA | CASKGTPARTQYF | TGTGCCAGCAAGGGGACTCCCGCCCGGACCCAGTACTTC
TRBJ1-2 | NA | TRBV30 | NA | CAWDASWGGYTF | TGTGCCTGGGACGCGTCCTGGGGGGGCTACACCTTC
TRBJ2-3 | NA | TRBV7-9 | NA | CASSPSNRSTDTQYF | TGTGCCAGCAGTCCTTCCAACCGAAGCACAGATACGCAGTATTTT
TRBJ1-3 | NA | TRBV7-2 | NA | CASSLTGISGDTIYF | TGTGCCAGCAGCTTAACAGGGATCTCTGGAGACACCATATATTTT
TRBJ1-1 | NA | TRBV20-1 | NA | CSARDGPGKAFF | TGCAGTGCTAGAGATGGGCCAGGGAAAGCTTTCTTT
TRBJ1-1 | NA | TRBV5-5 | NA | CASSLASGSHEAFF | TGTGCCAGCAGCTTGGCGTCAGGGTCGCATGAAGCTTTCTTT
TRBJ2-1 | NA | TRBV28 | few | CASMGSPYNEQFF | TGTGCCAGCATGGGCAGCCCCTACAATGAGCAGTTCTTC
TRBJ1-5 | NA | TRBV19 | NA | CASKSGNQPQHF | TGTGCCAGTAAGTCCGGCAATCAGCCCCAGCATTTT
TRBJ1-3 | NA | TRBV30 | NA | CAWGGNTIYF | TGTGCCTGGGGTGGGAACACCATATATTTT
TRBJ1-1 | TRBD1 | TRBV6-5 | once | CASSSNTNPGQGTPEAFF | TGTGCCAGCAGTTCTAATACAAACCCGGGACAGGGGACCCCTGAAGCTTTCTTT
TRBJ2-7 | TRBD2 | TRBV7-8 | NA | CASSYALAGGLGEQYF | TGTGCCAGCAGCTATGCCCTAGCGGGAGGGTTGGGCGAGCAGTACTTC
TRBJ1-1 | NA | TRBV19 | NA | CASRKNQGTEAFF | TGTGCCAGTAGGAAGAATCAAGGGACTGAAGCTTTCTTT